These 19 T cell receptor beta chains share one sample of origin, sequenced in a study of T cell changes during pregnancy in multiple sclerosis (dated by TCRdb to about 2019). The library was prepared using the immunoSEQ multiplex PCR assay. This is the immuneACCESS table as TCRdb keeps it, with only in-frame sequences that have V and J called. A part of the clones is gone; compared with another copy, unresolved V genes explain less than half, and the rest is unexplained. The table for this sample lists approximately 44,000 clones; about 90% of them were counted only once. 0.73% of the sample is in the top ten clones. Sequenced material: CD4+ T cells from peripheral blood mononuclear cells, taken before pregnancy. The source is a female donor with multiple sclerosis, enrolled in a pregnancy study.

J is TRBJ1-1 and V is TRBV7-3, with D uncertain. Trimming left V 0 bases short and J 4 bases short, with 9 bases between. This CDR3 has 14 amino acids. From germline, CDR1 is SGHTA and CDR2 FQGTGA. The CDR3 here is CASSLTTVVTEAFF. The CDR3 DNA is TGTGCCAGCAGCTTAACCACAGTCGTCACTGAAGCTTTCTTT.

This clone appeared once. This chain links TRBV7-2 with TRBJ2-5; 8 bases map to TRBD2. The CDR3 spans 15 residues. From germline, CDR1 is SGHTA and CDR2 FQGNSA. With V trimmed by 5 bases and J by 1 base, 6 bases remained unmatched. The CDR3 DNA reads as TGTGCCAGCAGCAGGACTAGCCGCCTCCAAGAGACCCAGTACTTC. Amino acid sequence: CASSRTSRLQETQYF.

As concerns this clone: A read error may produce the germline difference seen at one junction end. V gene TRBV7-2 combines with J gene TRBJ2-5, with TRBD1 identical over 11 bases. The CDR3 totals 15 residues. Germline CDR1 reads SGHTA; CDR2 reads FQGNSA. CDR3 sequence (DNA): TGTGCCAGCAGCCCCGGACAGGGGGCGAAAGAGGCCCAGTACTTC. Protein: CASSPGQGAKEAQYF.

This chain links TRBV23-1 with TRBJ2-7, with 9 bases identical to TRBD1. TRBV23-1 falls under the ORF class, with uncertain function. V lost 11 bases and J lost 5; bases outside the gene matches: 13. This CDR3 has 14 residues. The DNA of the CDR3 is TGCGCCGGACATACCGGGACAGGGTCTCACGAGCAGTACTTC. This encodes CAGHTGTGSHEQYF.

This chain connects TRBV18 to TRBJ2-7; TRBD1 might be the D (5 bases). The V end lost 0 bases, the J end lost 4 bases, and 19 bases lay between the germline ends. Germline V CDR1 and CDR2: KGHSH, LQKENI. The CDR3 length is 17 residues. The DNA for the CDR3 is TGTGCCAGCTCACCACCGGGCTCTCCAGGGTCTAAATACGAGCAGTACTTC. This codes for CASSPPGSPGSKYEQYF.

In its sample, this clone was seen once. The chain links TRBV5-1 to TRBJ2-3; maybe TRBD2 (6 bases). Trimming took 0 bases from V and 2 from J, leaving 13 bases between them. This CDR3 comprises 16 residues. The germline V gene encodes CDR1 SGHRS and CDR2 YFSETQ. This CDR3 is CASSLGLAPNTDTQYF. Written as DNA, the CDR3 is TGCGCCAGCAGCTTGGGGCTAGCGCCAAACACAGATACGCAGTATTTT.

The V and J genes are TRBV4-2 and TRBJ2-7; D gene ambiguous. The CDR3 has 16 residues. Germline V gene sequence: CDR1 LGHNA, CDR2 YNFKEQ. The V and J ends lost 0 bases and 1 base respectively, with 13 bases between them. The CDR3 sequence: CASSQESSPQSYEQYF. The DNA for the CDR3 is TGTGCCAGCAGCCAAGAATCCAGTCCCCAATCCTACGAGCAGTACTTC.

This clone was recorded once. J is TRBJ2-7 and V is TRBV9; D is undetermined. The V and J ends lost 4 bases and 4 bases respectively, with 12 bases between them. The V gene's germline CDR1 is SGDLS and CDR2 YYNGEE. The CDR3 extends over 13 amino acids. The CDR3 nucleotides read TGTGCCAGCAGCCCATACCCAGATTACGAGCAGTACTTC. It translates to CASSPYPDYEQYF.

This rearrangement joins TRBV29-1 to TRBJ2-6; no firm D call. CDR1 and CDR2 (germline): SQVTM, ANQGSEA. Trimming left V 4 bases short and J 6 bases short, with 4 bases between. This CDR3 has 11 amino acids. The CDR3 DNA sequence: TGCAGCGTTGCCTTGGCCAACGTCCTGACTTTC. Encoded protein: CSVALANVLTF.

The chain carries TRBV7-2 and TRBJ2-7; D remains ambiguous. V lost 1 base to trimming and J lost 2 bases, with 9 bases between them. Germline CDR1 reads SGHTA; CDR2 reads FQGNSA. CDR3 length: 14 amino acids. CDR3 amino acids: CASSLGGSTYEQYF. The CDR3 DNA follows: TGTGCCAGCAGCTTAGGCGGCTCAACCTACGAGCAGTACTTC. The variable domain in full, completed from reference TRBV7-2 and TRBJ2-7, reads GAGVSQSPSNKVTEKGKDVELRCDPISGHTALYWYRQSLGQGLEFLIYFQGNSAPDKSGLPSDRFSAERTGGSVSTLTIQRTQQEDSAVYLCASSLGGSTYEQYFGPGTRLTVT.

This chain links TRBV5-4 with TRBJ2-1; 10 positions agree with TRBD1. Trimming at V came to 4 bases and at J to 5 bases, leaving 9 bases not matched to a gene. The CDR3 is 16 amino acids. The germline V gene has CDR1 SGHNT and CDR2 YYREEE (reference sequence). The CDR3 region has the DNA TGTGCCAGCAGCCCGCAGGGACAGGGGCATAACAATGAGCAGTTCTTC. Encoded protein: CASSPQGQGHNNEQFF.

This clone was observed a few times. The V call is TRBV2, the J call TRBJ1-6; TRBD1 matches at 7 bases. J lost 0 bases, V lost 8 bases, and 4 bases had no gene match. CDR1 is SNHLY, CDR2 FYNNEI, per germline. The CDR3 extends over 15 amino acids. DNA of the CDR3: TGTGCCAGCGGCGGGGACAGCTCCTATAATTCACCCCTCCACTTT. Its translation is CASGGDSSYNSPLHF.

The gene calls are TRBV6-1 and TRBJ2-7, with D uncertain. In germline, CDR1 is MNHNS, CDR2 SASEGT. Trimming took 6 bases from V and 0 from J, leaving 6 bases between them. The CDR3 has 12 residues. The CDR3: CASREYSYEQYF. CDR3 in DNA: TGTGCCAGCAGGGAGTACTCCTACGAGCAGTACTTC.

This clone came up once. The V gene is TRBV7-8, the J gene TRBJ1-3, with 7 positions matching TRBD1. CDR3 length equals 17 residues. Germline CDR1 is SGHVS and CDR2 is FQNEAQ. The V gene end was trimmed by 3 bases and the J gene end by 0 bases; junction bases not matched to a gene: 8. CDR3 nucleotide sequence: TGTGCCAGCAGCTTCTCCGCCGACAGGGTCTCTGGAAACACCATATATTTT. The encoded protein is CASSFSADRVSGNTIYF.

This sequence joins TRBV7-2 and TRBJ1-6; 7 bases match TRBD1. CDR3 length: 16 amino acids. J gave up 7 bases and V 5 bases, and 11 bases lay outside the gene matches. Germline CDR1 is SGHTA and CDR2 is FQGNSA. DNA of the CDR3: TGTGCCAGCAGCGAAAGGGGGCAGGGGGTAAATTCACCCCTCCACTTT. This codes for CASSERGQGVNSPLHF.

CDR3 DNA: TGTGCCAGCAGCTTGGGGCAGACTACATATGGCTACACCTTC. It yields the protein CASSLGQTTYGYTF. The chain is built from TRBV5-4 and TRBJ1-2; D gene unclear. V lost 0 bases and J lost 5, with 11 bases in between. Germline V gene lookup returns CDR1 SGHNT and CDR2 YYREEE (reference sequence). This CDR3 has 14 residues.

This clone was observed a single time. This rearrangement joins TRBV9 to TRBJ1-2, with D possibly TRBD1 on 6 matching bases. CDR3 length: 15 residues. Germline V lookup: CDR1 SGDLS, CDR2 YYNGEE. V lost 3 bases to trimming and J lost 4 bases, with 16 bases between them. The CDR3 protein is CASSALGGGSYGYTF. The CDR3, as DNA: TGTGCCAGCAGCGCCCTCGGGGGGGGCTCCTATGGCTACACCTTC.

V is TRBV7-7 and J is TRBJ2-2; tentatively, D is TRBD1 (7 bases). Looked up from germline, CDR1 is SSHAT and CDR2 is FNYEAQ (reference sequence). This CDR3 comprises 13 residues. The ends were cut back, 5 bases at V and 5 bases at J, with 9 bases in the middle. CDR3 in amino acids: CASSPGGTGELFF. CDR3 DNA sequence: TGTGCCAGCAGCCCAGGGGGGACCGGGGAGCTGTTTTTT.

This clone appeared once. The chain recombines TRBV15 with TRBJ1-1, with D tentatively TRBD1 (5 bases). Trimming took off 0 bases at V and 4 bases at J, with 9 bases between the two ends. CDR1 LNHNV and CDR2 YYDKDF come from the germline V gene (reference sequence). This CDR3 has 14 residues. For the CDR3, the DNA is TGTGCCACCAGCAGAGATTTGGGGGGCACTGAAGCTTTCTTT. This sequence encodes CATSRDLGGTEAFF.